The present entry profiles one T cell receptor beta chain with its context. This clonotype has ten or more counts. Its binding antigen is unknown. It has no much larger one-base neighbor in the sample; base qualities were not kept. Based on the germline V gene, the CDR1 and CDR2 sequences are SGHAT and FQNNGV. V has 3 bases trimmed and J has 0 bases trimmed; junction bases matching no gene number 5. Its CDR3 holds 15 amino acids, cysteine through phenylalanine. Only the CDR3 region is kept as DNA, spanning 45 bases read in frame from base 1. Healthy controls were blood bank volunteers in Maryland, USA. For the sorted-subset TCR libraries, the starting material was fewer than 1.2 million sorted CD4+ or CD8+ T cells. Peripheral blood underwent Ficoll-Hypaque density gradient centrifugation to isolate PBMCs, which were then cryopreserved in liquid nitrogen. Paired sorted CD4+ and CD8+ subsets came from healthy controls, HAM/TSP patients and MS patients.

The data derive from a study of neurological immune-mediated disorders (dated 2019 in TCRdb). Regarding the study in general: Peripheral blood TCR-beta repertoires from HTLV-I-associated myelopathy (HAM/TSP) patients, multiple sclerosis patients and healthy controls were compared by UMI-based sequencing. The approximately 98 TCR-beta libraries included longitudinal samples, technical triplicates and paired sorted CD4+ and CD8+ T-cell subsets alongside PBMC samples. The cohort comprised roughly 70 subjects: around 15 HAM/TSP patients, 35 or so multiple sclerosis patients and 20 or so healthy controls. Broad study findings and their caveats: TCR clonal expansion was highest in HAM/TSP patients and lowest in MS patients, with MS patients falling below even healthy controls. Across subjects, expanded clones never shared an identical CDR3 amino acid sequence, which suggests that the TCR-beta repertoires in every group were private.

cDNA was synthesized by template-switch 5'RACE using a primer carrying a 10-nucleotide random unique molecular identifier by which each TCR transcript was tagged. Every sequencing run yielded over 180 million TCR-beta sequences covering 15-18 subjects. Total RNA was extracted with the RNeasy kit. TCR-beta VDJ regions were amplified with primers for the TCR constant region and the 5'RACE anchor, using the KAPA Real-time Library Amplification kit. Sample indexes and Illumina adaptors were added in a first PCR, after which library yield was increased in a second PCR. After purification with Ampure beads, the TCR product of roughly 650 bp was size-selected on a 2% E-gel SizeSelection system. Before pooling, library quality was assessed on a Bioanalyzer, concentration was determined with Qubit, and library quantification was performed with the Kapa Library Quantification kit. An Illumina HiSeq 2500 was used to sequence the libraries paired-end at 2 x 150 bp. To increase sequence diversity, roughly 23-30% phiX was spiked into each library pool. On the authors' methods: The UMI-based MiGEC pipeline processed quality-filtered reads and removed over 75% of raw TCR sequences during error correction. IMGT germline references were used for aligning VDJ genes, and each clonotype was defined as a unique CDR3 amino acid sequence together with its V-J genes. Clonal expansion, Shannon diversity and CDR3 relatedness were evaluated with VDJtools (CalcPairwiseDistances, ClusterSamples), while phylogenetic trees were built in CLCbio workbench. Using coefficient-of-variation modelling across technical triplicates, the study counted a clone as expanded if it had at least 8 unique UMIs. The raw public data were reprocessed by TCRdb itself: fastp quality trimming at Q25, MiXCR clonotype calling, in-frame beta chains only. Entries are consolidated by CDR3 protein sequence, retaining the most common genes and DNA. The V and J calls were not made by the authors but by TCRdb's processing. In this sample the table shows 18,000 or so distinct CDR3 sequences, around a tenth of which occur a single time. 25% to 35% of the sample is held by the ten biggest clonotypes.

The chain employs TRBV11-2 and TRBJ2-7; 7 bases in the junction line up with TRBD1. The source of this sequence is a woman in her fifties or sixties in good health. Input material: CD8+ T cells from blood. The CDR3: CASSFQGVSSYEQYF. The DNA sequence reads TGTGCCAGCAGCTTCCAGGGGGTGAGCTCCTACGAGCAGTACTTC.